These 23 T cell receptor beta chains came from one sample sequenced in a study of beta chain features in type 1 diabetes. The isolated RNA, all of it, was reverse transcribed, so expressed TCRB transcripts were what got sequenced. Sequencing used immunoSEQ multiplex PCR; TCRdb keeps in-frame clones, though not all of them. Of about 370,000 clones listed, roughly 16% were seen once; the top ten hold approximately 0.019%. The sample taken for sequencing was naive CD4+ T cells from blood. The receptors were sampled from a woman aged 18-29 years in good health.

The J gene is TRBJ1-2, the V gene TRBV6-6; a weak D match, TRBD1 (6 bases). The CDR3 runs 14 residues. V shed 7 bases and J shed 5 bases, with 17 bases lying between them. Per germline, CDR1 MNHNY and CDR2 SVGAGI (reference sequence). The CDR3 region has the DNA TGTGCCAGCAACGCAAACAGGGCCTCGTATGGCTACACCTTC. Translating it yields CASNANRASYGYTF.

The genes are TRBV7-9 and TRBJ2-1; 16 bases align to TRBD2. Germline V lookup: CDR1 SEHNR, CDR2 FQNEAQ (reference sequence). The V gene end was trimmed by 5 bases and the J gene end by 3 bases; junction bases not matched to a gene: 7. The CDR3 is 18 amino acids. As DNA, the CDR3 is TGTGCCAGCAGCCCCGGGACTAGCGGGAGGGCACGCTACAATGAGCAGTTCTTC. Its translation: CASSPGTSGRARYNEQFF.

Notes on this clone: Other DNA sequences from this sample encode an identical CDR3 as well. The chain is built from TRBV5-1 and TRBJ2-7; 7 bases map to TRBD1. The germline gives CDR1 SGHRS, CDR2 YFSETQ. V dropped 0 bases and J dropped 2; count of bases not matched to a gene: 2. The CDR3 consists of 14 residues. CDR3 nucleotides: TGCGCCAGCAGCTTGGCCGGACAGGCCTACGAGCAGTACTTC. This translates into CASSLAGQAYEQYF.

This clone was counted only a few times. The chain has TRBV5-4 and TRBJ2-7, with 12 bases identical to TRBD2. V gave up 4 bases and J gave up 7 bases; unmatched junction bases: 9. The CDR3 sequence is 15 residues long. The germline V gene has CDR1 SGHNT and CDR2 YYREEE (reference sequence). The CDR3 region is CASSPTSGRTREQYF. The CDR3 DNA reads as TGTGCCAGCAGCCCCACTAGCGGGAGGACACGAGAGCAGTACTTC.

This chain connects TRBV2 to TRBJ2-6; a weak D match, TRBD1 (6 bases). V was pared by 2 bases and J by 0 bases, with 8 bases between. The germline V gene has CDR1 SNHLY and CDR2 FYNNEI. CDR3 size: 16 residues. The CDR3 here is CASSERGFSGANVLTF. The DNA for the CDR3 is TGTGCCAGCAGTGAAAGGGGGTTCTCTGGGGCCAACGTCCTGACTTTC.

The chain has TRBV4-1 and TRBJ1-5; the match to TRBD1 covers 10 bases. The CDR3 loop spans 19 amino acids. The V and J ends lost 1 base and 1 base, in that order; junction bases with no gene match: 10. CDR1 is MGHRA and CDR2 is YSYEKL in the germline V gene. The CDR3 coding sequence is TGCGCCAGCAGCCAAGGGCGGGGACAGGGGTATTTGAGCAATCAGCCCCAGCATTTT. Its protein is CASSQGRGQGYLSNQPQHF.

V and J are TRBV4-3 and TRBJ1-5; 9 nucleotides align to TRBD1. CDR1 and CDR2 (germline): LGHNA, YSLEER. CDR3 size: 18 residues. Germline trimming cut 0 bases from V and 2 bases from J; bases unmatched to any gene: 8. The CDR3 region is CASSQDPVGQGRNQPQHF. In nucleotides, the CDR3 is TGCGCCAGCAGCCAAGACCCGGTGGGACAGGGCCGCAATCAGCCCCAGCATTTT.

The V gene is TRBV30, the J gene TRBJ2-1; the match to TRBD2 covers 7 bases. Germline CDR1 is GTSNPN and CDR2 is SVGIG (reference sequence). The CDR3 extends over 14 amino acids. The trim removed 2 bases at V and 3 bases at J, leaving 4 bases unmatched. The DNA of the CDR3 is TGTGCCTGGAGTTTTGGCGGGAGCTACAATGAGCAGTTCTTC. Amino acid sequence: CAWSFGGSYNEQFF.

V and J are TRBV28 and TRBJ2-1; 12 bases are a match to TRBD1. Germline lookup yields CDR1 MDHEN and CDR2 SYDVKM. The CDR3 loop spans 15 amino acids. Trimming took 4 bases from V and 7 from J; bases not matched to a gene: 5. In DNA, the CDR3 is TGTGCCAGCAGTTCGGGACAGGGGGCCCCTAATGAGCAGTTCTTC. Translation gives CASSSGQGAPNEQFF.

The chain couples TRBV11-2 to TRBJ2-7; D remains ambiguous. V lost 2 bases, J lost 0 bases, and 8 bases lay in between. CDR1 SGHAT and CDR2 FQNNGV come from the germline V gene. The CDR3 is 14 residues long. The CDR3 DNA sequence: TGTGCCAGCAGCTTACTACGTAGCTCCTACGAGCAGTACTTC. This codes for CASSLLRSSYEQYF.

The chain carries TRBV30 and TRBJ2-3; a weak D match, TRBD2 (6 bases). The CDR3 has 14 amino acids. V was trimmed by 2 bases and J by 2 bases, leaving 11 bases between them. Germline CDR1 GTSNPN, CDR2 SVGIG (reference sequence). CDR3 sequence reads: CAWSFGSSTDTQYF. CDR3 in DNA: TGTGCCTGGAGTTTCGGGAGCTCCACAGATACGCAGTATTTT.

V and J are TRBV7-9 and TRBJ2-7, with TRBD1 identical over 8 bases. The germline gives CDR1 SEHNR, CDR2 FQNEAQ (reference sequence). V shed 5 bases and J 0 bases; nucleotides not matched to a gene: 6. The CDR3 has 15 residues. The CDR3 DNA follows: TGTGCCAGCAGCCATGGACAGGGAAGCTCCTACGAGCAGTACTTC. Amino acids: CASSHGQGSSYEQYF.

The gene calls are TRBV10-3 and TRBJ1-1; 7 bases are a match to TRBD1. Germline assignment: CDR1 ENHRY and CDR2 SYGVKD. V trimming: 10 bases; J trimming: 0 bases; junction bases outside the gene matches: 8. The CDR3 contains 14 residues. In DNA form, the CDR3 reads TGTGCCACCCATAACAGGGGACTGAACACTGAAGCTTTCTTT. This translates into CATHNRGLNTEAFF.

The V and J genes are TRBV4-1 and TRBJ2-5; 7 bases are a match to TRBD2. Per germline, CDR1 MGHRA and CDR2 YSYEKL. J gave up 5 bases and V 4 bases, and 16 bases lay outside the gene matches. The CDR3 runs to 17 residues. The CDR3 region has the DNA TGCGCCAGCAGCCCCGACCCTACTAGCGTTCGATCGGAGACCCAGTACTTC. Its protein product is CASSPDPTSVRSETQYF.

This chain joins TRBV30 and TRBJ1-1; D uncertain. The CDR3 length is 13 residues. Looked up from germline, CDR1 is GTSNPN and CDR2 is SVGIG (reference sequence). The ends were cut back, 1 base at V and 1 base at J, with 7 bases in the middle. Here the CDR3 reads CAWSAQANTEAFF. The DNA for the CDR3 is TGTGCCTGGAGTGCGCAGGCGAACACTGAAGCTTTCTTT.

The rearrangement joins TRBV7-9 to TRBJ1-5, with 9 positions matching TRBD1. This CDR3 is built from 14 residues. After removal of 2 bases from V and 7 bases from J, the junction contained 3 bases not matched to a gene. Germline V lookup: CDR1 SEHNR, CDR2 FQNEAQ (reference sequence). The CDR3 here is CASSLMGTGQPQHF. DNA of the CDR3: TGTGCCAGCAGCTTAATGGGGACAGGGCAGCCCCAGCATTTT.

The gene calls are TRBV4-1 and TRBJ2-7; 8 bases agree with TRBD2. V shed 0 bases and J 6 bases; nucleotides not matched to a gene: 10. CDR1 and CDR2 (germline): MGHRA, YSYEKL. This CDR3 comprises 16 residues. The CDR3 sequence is CASSQDRERGTSEQYF. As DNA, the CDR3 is TGCGCCAGCAGCCAAGATCGGGAGCGGGGGACTTCCGAGCAGTACTTC.

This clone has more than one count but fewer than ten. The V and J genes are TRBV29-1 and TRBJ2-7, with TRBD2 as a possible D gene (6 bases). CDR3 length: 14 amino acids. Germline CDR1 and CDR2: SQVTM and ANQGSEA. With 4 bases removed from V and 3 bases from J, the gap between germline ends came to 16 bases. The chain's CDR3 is CSVVRGVGHYEQYF. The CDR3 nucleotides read TGCAGCGTTGTGCGGGGTGTGGGGCACTACGAGCAGTACTTC.

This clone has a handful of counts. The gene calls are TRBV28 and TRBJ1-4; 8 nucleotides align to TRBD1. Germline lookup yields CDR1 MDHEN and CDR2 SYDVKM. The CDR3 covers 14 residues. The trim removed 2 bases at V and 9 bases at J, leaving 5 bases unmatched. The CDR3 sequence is CASSLPGGLKKLFF. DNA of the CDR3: TGTGCCAGCAGTTTACCAGGGGGCTTGAAAAAACTGTTTTTT.

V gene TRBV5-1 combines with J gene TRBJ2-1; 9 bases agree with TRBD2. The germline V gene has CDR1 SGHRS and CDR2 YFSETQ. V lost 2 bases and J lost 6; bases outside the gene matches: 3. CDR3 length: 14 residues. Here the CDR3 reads CASSFSSGANEQFF. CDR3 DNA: TGCGCCAGCAGCTTCTCTAGCGGGGCCAATGAGCAGTTCTTC.

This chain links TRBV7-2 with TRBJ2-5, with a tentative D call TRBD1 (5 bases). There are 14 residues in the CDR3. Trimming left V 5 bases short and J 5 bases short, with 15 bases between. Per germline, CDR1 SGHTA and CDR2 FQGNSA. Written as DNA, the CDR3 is TGTGCCAGCAGCGCAGGGCGGCGCGAGGAGACCCAGTACTTC. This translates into CASSAGRREETQYF.

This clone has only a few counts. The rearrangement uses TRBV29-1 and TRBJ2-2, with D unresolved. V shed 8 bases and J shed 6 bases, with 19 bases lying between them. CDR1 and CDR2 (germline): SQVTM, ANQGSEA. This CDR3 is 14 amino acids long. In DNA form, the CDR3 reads TGCAGCTGCACGCTCGGGTTTGGTGCCGGGGAGCTGTTTTTT. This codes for CSCTLGFGAGELFF.

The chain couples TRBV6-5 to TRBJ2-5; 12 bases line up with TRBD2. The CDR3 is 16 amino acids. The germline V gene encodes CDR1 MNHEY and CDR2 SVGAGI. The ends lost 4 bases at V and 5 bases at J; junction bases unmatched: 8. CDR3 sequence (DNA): TGTGCCAGCAGTTCCCCGACTAGCGGGAGAAGGGAGACCCAGTACTTC. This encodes CASSSPTSGRRETQYF.